Described below is a single TCR beta chain sequence and its context. This record comes from a study of CD8+ T cells in alopecia areata. cDNA serving as the sequencing template came from extracted, reverse transcribed RNA. Measured with immunoSEQ multiplex PCR; TCRdb has only the in-frame clones, and not every one. The table shows almost 250,000 clones, with roughly two thirds occurring only once. The CDR3 has 15 amino acids. Germline trimming cut 0 bases from V and 3 bases from J; bases unmatched to any gene: 1. Looked up from germline, CDR1 is SGDLS and CDR2 is YYNGEE. CD4+ and CD8+ T cells were sorted from PBMCs stained for CD3, CD4 and CD8.

This receptor was identified in a human donor with alopecia areata. This chain connects TRBV9 to TRBJ1-5, with 9 positions matching TRBD1. The sequencing here drew on CD4+ T cells sorted from blood, taken at week 0. DNA for the CDR3: TGTGCCAGCAGCGTAGGGACAGGGGCCAATCAGCCCCAGCATTTT. Translating it yields CASSVGTGANQPQHF.